This T cell receptor beta chain derives from a study of shared clonotypes between healthy human individuals. As for the study in general: There were three CD4 naive, three CD4 memory, two CD8 naive and one CD8 memory plates per donor. Study results and limitations: The genetic and exposure-history diversity represented was limited by few donors.

A remark on this clone: What it recognizes is unknown. Other DNA sequences in the same sample also yield this CDR3.

Profiling relied on immunoSEQ multiplex PCR, and the TCRdb table lists in-frame clones only, not all of them. Among millions of clones, approximately 90% were seen once, and the ten largest hold 0.11% to 0.15%. The CDR3 contains 13 residues. Germline values: CDR1 LNHDA, CDR2 SQIVND (reference sequence). Deletions cut 3 bases from V and 3 bases from J, with 8 bases between. This receptor was identified in a young man in good health. The rearrangement joins TRBV19 to TRBJ1-1; D gene uncertain. Sequencing was performed on naive CD4+ T cells sorted from blood. The subset: CD45RA+ positively selected. The CDR3 protein is CASSIREDTEAFF. CDR3 nucleotide sequence: TGTGCCAGTAGTATCCGGGAGGACACTGAAGCTTTCTTT.